The 8 T cell receptor beta chains in this list originate from one sample, sequenced in a study of cytomegalovirus exposure and HLA in healthy donors. The PCR used 60 Vbeta and 13 Jbeta primers. Only in-frame clones appear in the TCRdb table, and some are missing; sequencing was by immunoSEQ multiplex PCR. The sample has about 210,000 clones, 78% seen once. The sequenced sample consisted of PBMCs. The source of these receptors is a boy aged 5-17 years in good health and CMV-seronegative.

V usage is TRBV18 and J usage is TRBJ2-7, with 7 bases that match TRBD2. Germline values: CDR1 KGHSH, CDR2 LQKENI. Trimming cost V 3 bases and J 5 bases; bases outside gene matches: 7. The CDR3 runs 14 residues. DNA for the CDR3: TGTGCCAGCTCACCCGATGCTAGCGGTGACGAGCAGTACTTC. The encoded protein is CASSPDASGDEQYF.

The chain carries TRBV11-2 and TRBJ2-5, with 13 bases fitting TRBD2. V dropped 0 bases and J dropped 5; count of bases not matched to a gene: 6. CDR1 and CDR2 from the germline V gene are SGHAT and FQNNGV. This CDR3 region has 17 residues. The CDR3: CASSLERTSGSLETQYF. The CDR3 DNA sequence: TGTGCCAGCAGCTTAGAAAGGACTAGCGGGAGTCTGGAGACCCAGTACTTC.

V is TRBV6-1 and J is TRBJ1-2; D is perhaps TRBD1 (6 bases). The CDR3 loop spans 13 amino acids. Germline V gives CDR1 MNHNS, CDR2 SASEGT. The germline V and J ends were trimmed by 4 bases and 5 bases, with 11 bases remaining between them. In DNA, the CDR3 is TGTGCCAGCAGTGGGAACAGGGATTATGGCTACACCTTC. Amino acids: CASSGNRDYGYTF.

The V gene is TRBV5-1, the J gene TRBJ2-3; 11 bases map to TRBD1. The germline CDR1 and CDR2 sequences are SGHRS and YFSETQ. The CDR3 totals 17 residues. With 3 bases clipped from V and 2 bases from J, the junction kept 8 bases outside the gene matches. The CDR3: CASSSYGTGGNTDTQYF. The CDR3 nucleotides read TGCGCCAGCAGCTCGTACGGGACAGGGGGAAACACAGATACGCAGTATTTT.

This clone was picked up one time. The CDR3: CASSQEIANYGYTF. The CDR3 DNA follows: TGTGCCAGCAGCCAGGAGATAGCGAACTATGGCTACACCTTC. The V call is TRBV7-2, the J call TRBJ1-2; D is ambiguous. V was cut by 5 bases and J by 2 bases, with 12 bases left in between. Germline CDR1 SGHTA, CDR2 FQGNSA. CDR3 length: 14 residues.

The chain combines TRBV10-1 with TRBJ2-2; 8 positions agree with TRBD2. The CDR3 totals 14 residues. Germline CDR1 and CDR2: WNHNN and SYGVQD (reference sequence). Trimming took 7 bases from V and 7 from J; bases not matched to a gene: 8. The CDR3 reads CASKSGRSSGELFF. CDR3 DNA: TGCGCCAGCAAGAGCGGGAGAAGTAGCGGGGAGCTGTTTTTT.

This clone has a single count. In DNA, the CDR3 is TGTGCCAGCACTGGACAGGGGCCGCGTTATGAAGCTTTCTTT. As protein: CASTGQGPRYEAFF. V usage is TRBV6-4 and J usage is TRBJ1-1; TRBD1 aligns across 9 bases. J was trimmed by 7 bases and V by 7 bases; bases with no gene match: 10. Germline V CDR1 and CDR2: MRHNA, SNTAGT. CDR3 length: 14 residues.

The V and J genes are TRBV30 and TRBJ1-5; 7 bases map to TRBD1. The CDR3 extends over 13 amino acids. V trimming: 0 bases; J trimming: 8 bases; junction bases outside the gene matches: 4. In germline, CDR1 is GTSNPN, CDR2 SVGIG (reference sequence). CDR3 residues: CAWSVGGYEPQHF. The CDR3, as DNA: TGTGCCTGGAGTGTAGGGGGCTACGAGCCCCAGCATTTT. The full variable domain, completed using reference TRBV30 and TRBJ1-5, is SQTIHQWPATLVQPVGSPLSLECTVEGTSNPNLYWYRQAAGRGLQLLFYSVGIGQISSEVPQNLSASRPQDRQFILSSKKLLLSDSGFYLCAWSVGGYEPQHFGDGTRLSIL.